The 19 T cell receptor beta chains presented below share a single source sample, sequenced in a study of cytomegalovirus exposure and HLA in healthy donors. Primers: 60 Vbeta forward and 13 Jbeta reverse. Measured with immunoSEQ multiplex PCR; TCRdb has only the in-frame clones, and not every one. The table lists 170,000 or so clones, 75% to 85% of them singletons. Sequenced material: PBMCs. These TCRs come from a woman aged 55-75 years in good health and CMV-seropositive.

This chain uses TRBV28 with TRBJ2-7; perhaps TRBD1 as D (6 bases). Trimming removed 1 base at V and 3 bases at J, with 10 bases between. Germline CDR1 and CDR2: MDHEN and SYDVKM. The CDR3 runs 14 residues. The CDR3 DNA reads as TGTGCCAGCAGTTTATCCGCGACAGGCTACGAGCAGTACTTC. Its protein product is CASSLSATGYEQYF.

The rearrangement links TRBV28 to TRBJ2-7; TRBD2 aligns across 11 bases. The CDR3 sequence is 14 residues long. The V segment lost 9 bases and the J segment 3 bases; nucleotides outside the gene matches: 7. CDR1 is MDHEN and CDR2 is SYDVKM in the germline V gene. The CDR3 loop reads CASKEGTSGYEQYF. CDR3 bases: TGTGCCAGTAAAGAGGGGACTAGCGGCTACGAGCAGTACTTC.

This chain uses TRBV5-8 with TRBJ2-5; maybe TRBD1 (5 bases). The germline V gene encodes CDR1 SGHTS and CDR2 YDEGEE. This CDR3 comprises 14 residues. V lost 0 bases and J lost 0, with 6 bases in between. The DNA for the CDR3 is TGTGCCAGCAGCTTGGGACAGCACCAAGAGACCCAGTACTTC. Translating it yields CASSLGQHQETQYF. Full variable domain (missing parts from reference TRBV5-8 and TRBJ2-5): EAGVTQSPTHLIKTRGQQATLRCSPISGHTSVYWYQQALGLGLQFLLWYDEGEERNRGNFPPRFSGRQFPNYSSELNVNALELEDSALYLCASSLGQHQETQYFGPGTRLLVL.

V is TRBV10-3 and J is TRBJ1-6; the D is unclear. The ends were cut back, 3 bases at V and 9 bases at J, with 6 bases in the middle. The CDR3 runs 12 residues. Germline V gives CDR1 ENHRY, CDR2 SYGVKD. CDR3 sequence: CAISEHTSPLHF. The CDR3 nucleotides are TGTGCCATCAGTGAACATACTTCACCCCTCCACTTT.

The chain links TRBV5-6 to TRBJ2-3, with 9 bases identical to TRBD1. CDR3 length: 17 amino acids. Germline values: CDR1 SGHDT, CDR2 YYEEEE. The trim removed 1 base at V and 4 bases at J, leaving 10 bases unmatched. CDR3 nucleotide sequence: TGTGCCAGCAGCTTGTTGCCGGGACAGGGTTTGCCAGATACGCAGTATTTT. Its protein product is CASSLLPGQGLPDTQYF.

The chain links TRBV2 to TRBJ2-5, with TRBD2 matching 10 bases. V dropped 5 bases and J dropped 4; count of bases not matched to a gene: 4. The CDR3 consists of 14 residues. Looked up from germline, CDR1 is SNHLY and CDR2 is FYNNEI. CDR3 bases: TGTGCCAGCAGTTTAGCGGGAGGTACAGAGACCCAGTACTTC. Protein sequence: CASSLAGGTETQYF. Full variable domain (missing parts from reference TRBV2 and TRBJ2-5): EPEVTQTPSHQVTQMGQEVILRCVPISNHLYFYWYRQILGQKVEFLVSFYNNEISEKSEIFDDQFSVERPDGSNFTLKIRSTKLEDSAMYFCASSLAGGTETQYFGPGTRLLVL.

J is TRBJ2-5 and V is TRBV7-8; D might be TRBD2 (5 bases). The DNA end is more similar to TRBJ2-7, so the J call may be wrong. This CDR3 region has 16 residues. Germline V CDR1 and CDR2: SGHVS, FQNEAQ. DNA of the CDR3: TGTGCCAGCAGCTTCGCCGGATACGGACTGCCCTACGAGCAGTACTTC. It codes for CASSFAGYGLPYEQYF.

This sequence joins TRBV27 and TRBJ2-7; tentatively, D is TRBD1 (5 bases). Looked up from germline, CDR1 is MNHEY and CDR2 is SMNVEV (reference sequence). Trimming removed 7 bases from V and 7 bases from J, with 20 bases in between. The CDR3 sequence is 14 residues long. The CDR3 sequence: CASNPTGRRGEQYF. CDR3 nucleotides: TGTGCCAGCAACCCCACGGGTAGAAGGGGAGAGCAGTACTTC.

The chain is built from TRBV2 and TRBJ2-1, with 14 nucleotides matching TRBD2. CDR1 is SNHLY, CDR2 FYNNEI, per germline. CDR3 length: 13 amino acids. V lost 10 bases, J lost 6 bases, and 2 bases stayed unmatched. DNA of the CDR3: TGTGCCAAGGGACTAGCGGGAGCCAATGAGCAGTTCTTC. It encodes CAKGLAGANEQFF. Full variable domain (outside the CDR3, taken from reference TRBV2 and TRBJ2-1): EPEVTQTPSHQVTQMGQEVILRCVPISNHLYFYWYRQILGQKVEFLVSFYNNEISEKSEIFDDQFSVERPDGSNFTLKIRSTKLEDSAMYFCAKGLAGANEQFFGPGTRLTVL.

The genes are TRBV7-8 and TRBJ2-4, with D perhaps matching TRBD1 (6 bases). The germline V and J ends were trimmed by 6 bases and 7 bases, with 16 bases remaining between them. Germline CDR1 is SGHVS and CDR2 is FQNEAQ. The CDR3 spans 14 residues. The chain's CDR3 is CASRTQGGDNIQYF. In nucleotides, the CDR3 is TGTGCCAGCAGAACCCAAGGGGGTGACAACATTCAGTACTTC. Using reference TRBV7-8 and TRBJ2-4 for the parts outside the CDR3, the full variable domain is GAGVSQSPRYKVAKRGQDVALRCDPISGHVSLFWYQQALGQGPEFLTYFQNEAQLDKSGLPSDRFFAERPEGSVSTLKIQRTQQEDSAVYLCASRTQGGDNIQYFGAGTRLSVL.

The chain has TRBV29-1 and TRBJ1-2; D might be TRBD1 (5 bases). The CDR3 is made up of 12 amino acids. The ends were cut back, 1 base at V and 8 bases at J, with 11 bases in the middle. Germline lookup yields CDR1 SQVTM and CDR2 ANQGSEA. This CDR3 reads CSVEAGFGGYTF. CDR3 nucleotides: TGCAGCGTTGAAGCAGGGTTCGGCGGCTACACCTTC.

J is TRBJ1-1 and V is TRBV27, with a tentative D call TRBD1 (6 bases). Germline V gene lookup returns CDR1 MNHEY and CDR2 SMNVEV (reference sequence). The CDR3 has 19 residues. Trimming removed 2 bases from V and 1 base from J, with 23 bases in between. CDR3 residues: CASSLGNPVQGRSNTEAFF. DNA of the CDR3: TGTGCCAGCAGTTTAGGAAACCCTGTACAGGGAAGGTCGAACACTGAAGCTTTCTTT.

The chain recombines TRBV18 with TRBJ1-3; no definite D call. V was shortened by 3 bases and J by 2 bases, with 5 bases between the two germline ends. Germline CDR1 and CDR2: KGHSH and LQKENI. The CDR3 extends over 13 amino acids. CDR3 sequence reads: CASSPAAGNTIYF. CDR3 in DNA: TGTGCCAGCTCACCCGCGGCTGGAAACACCATATATTTT.

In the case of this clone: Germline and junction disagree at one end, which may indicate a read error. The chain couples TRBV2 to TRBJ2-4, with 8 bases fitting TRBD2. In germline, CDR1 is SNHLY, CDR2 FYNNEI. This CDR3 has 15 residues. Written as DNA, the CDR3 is TGTGCCAGCAGTGAACGGGAGGGATCAAAAAACAGTCAGTACTTC. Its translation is CASSEREGSKNSQYF.

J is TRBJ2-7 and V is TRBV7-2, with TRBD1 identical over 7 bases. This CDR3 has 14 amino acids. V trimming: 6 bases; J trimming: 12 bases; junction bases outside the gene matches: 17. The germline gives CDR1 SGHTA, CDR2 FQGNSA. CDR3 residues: CASRKAGGQPTLYF. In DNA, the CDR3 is TGTGCCAGCAGGAAAGCAGGGGGACAACCCACTTTGTACTTC.

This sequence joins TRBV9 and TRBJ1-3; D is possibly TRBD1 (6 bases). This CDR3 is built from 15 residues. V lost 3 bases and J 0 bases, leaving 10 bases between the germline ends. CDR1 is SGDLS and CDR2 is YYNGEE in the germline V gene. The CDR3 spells CASSGTGSSGNTIYF. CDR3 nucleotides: TGTGCCAGCAGCGGAACAGGGAGCTCTGGAAACACCATATATTTT.

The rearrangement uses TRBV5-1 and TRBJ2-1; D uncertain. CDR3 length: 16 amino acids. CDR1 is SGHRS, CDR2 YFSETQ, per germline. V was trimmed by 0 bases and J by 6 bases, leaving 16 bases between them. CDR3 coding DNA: TGCGCCAGCAGCTTGGCCCCAGGAAGTGGGCCCAATGAGCAGTTCTTC. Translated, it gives CASSLAPGSGPNEQFF.

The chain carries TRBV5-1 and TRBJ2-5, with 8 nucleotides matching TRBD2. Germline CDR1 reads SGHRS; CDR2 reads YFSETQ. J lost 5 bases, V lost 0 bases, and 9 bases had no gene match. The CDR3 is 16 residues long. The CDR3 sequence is CASSLEPRGGGETQYF. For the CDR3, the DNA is TGCGCCAGCAGCTTGGAACCTCGGGGGGGTGGGGAGACCCAGTACTTC.

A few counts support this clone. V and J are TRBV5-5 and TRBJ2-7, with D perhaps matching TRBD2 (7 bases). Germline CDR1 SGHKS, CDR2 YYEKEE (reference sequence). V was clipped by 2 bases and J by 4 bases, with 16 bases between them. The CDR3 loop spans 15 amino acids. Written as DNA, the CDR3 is TGTGCCAGCAGCTTAGGGGGGGGAGTCGTGTACGAGCAGTACTTC. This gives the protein CASSLGGGVVYEQYF.